This record concerns one T cell receptor beta chain sequence. Its antigen is currently unknown. The time point is: patch test 1, 2 weeks after DPC sensitization. The treatment denotes: therapeutic diphenylcyclopropenone sensitization with weekly scalp DPC. Whole blood, unfractionated, served as the material for total RNA extraction. Per the original data handling: Sampled TCR counts reached a median of roughly 90,000 per sample, with values ranging from roughly 20,000 to 750,000. TCRdb reprocessed the RACE reads with MiXCR, giving one entry per CDR3 protein. The authors' filters were not applied to this entry. This table holds 150,000 or so distinct CDR3 sequences, more than 14% found once. The length of the CDR3 is 13 residues. V was trimmed by 3 bases and J by 5 bases, leaving 7 bases between them. Germline CDR1 reads KGHDR; CDR2 reads SFDVKD. The data derive from a study of human T cells and chemical hapten exposure. Study findings and constraints: The study found that DPC sensitization did not change TCRs above 1 in 1000 frequency. Controls had significantly fewer large CDR3 similarity clusters than were formed by expanded TCRs.

The chain uses TRBV24-1 and TRBJ2-1; D unresolved. The receptor comes from a woman aged 25 to 39 with alopecia areata. Some clones in this sample may be carry-over from other donors' samples. This material consisted of whole blood, taken in connection with sensitization to the hapten diphenylcyclopropenone (DPC). The CDR3 DNA reads as TGTGCCACCAGTGATCGTTATCACAATGAGCAGTTCTTC. Translation: CATSDRYHNEQFF.